One sample yielded the 30 T cell receptor beta chains listed below, sequenced in a study of CD8 T cells in Susac syndrome. With random hexamers, reverse transcription was performed on roughly 0.45 to 1 ug of RNA. TCRdb ran MiXCR on the immunoSEQ multiplex PCR reads and lists one entry per CDR3 protein. Of about 180,000 distinct CDR3 sequences in the sample, roughly 95% were seen once. The sample taken for sequencing was CD8+ T cells from PBMCs. Every receptor here comes from a human donor with multiple sclerosis.

This chain uses TRBV20-1 with TRBJ1-2; D gene ambiguous. This CDR3 has 12 residues. Trimming stripped 7 bases from V and 2 bases from J, with 11 bases between. Germline lookup yields CDR1 DFQATT and CDR2 SNEGSKA (reference sequence). The CDR3 nucleotides read TGCAGTGTAAGGGAAGACAACTATGGCTACACCTTC. This codes for CSVREDNYGYTF.

The CDR3, as DNA: TGTGCCAGCTCACCATATCCAGGTCCTACAGCGTACCAAGAGACCCAGTACTTC. It translates to CASSPYPGPTAYQETQYF. The chain uses TRBV18 and TRBJ2-5; no reliable D call. CDR1 is KGHSH, CDR2 LQKENI, per germline. V lost 2 bases, J lost 0 bases, and 19 bases lay in between. The CDR3 contains 18 residues.

This chain links TRBV29-1 with TRBJ2-7, with 7 bases aligning to TRBD1. The CDR3 totals 11 residues. Germline V gene sequence: CDR1 SQVTM, CDR2 ANQGSEA. The junction had 3 bases not matched to a gene; V was cut back by 4 bases and J by 6 bases. The CDR3 bases are TGCAGCGTTGGACAGGGTATCGAGCAGTACTTC. The encoded protein is CSVGQGIEQYF.

This clonotype was seen just once. The rearrangement uses TRBV7-9 and TRBJ2-5; D unclear. The CDR3 contains 13 residues. Germline V lookup: CDR1 SEHNR, CDR2 FQNEAQ (reference sequence). Trimming left V 5 bases short and J 1 base short, with 8 bases between. CDR3 DNA sequence: TGTGCCAGCAGCCACATGTCCCAAGAGACCCAGTACTTC. Amino acids: CASSHMSQETQYF.

This chain joins TRBV5-5 and TRBJ1-2; no clear D gene. V lost 2 bases, J lost 2 bases, and 7 bases lay in between. The length of the CDR3 is 13 residues. CDR1 SGHKS and CDR2 YYEKEE come from the germline V gene (reference sequence). The CDR3 DNA reads TGTGCCAGCAGCTTCACCTTAAACTATGGCTACACCTTC. It is translated as CASSFTLNYGYTF.

Here the CDR3 reads CASIGGWDGYTF. The CDR3 coding sequence is TGTGCCAGCATCGGGGGTTGGGATGGCTACACCTTC. The rearrangement joins TRBV2 to TRBJ1-2, with D possibly TRBD1 on 5 matching bases. V was shortened by 7 bases and J by 6 bases, with 12 bases between the two germline ends. This CDR3 comprises 12 residues. The germline gives CDR1 SNHLY, CDR2 FYNNEI. Complete variable domain (other parts from reference TRBV2 and TRBJ1-2): EPEVTQTPSHQVTQMGQEVILRCVPISNHLYFYWYRQILGQKVEFLVSFYNNEISEKSEIFDDQFSVERPDGSNFTLKIRSTKLEDSAMYFCASIGGWDGYTFGSGTRLTVV.

The CDR3 protein is CSAGTGTIQPQHF. The DNA for the CDR3 is TGCAGTGCTGGGACAGGGACGATTCAGCCCCAGCATTTT. The chain combines TRBV20-1 with TRBJ1-5; 9 bases align to TRBD1. CDR1 DFQATT and CDR2 SNEGSKA come from the germline V gene (reference sequence). J was trimmed by 6 bases and V by 5 bases; bases with no gene match: 5. The CDR3 runs 13 residues.

This chain connects TRBV5-1 to TRBJ1-2; 8 nucleotides line up with TRBD1. This CDR3 comprises 16 residues. Germline CDR1 reads SGHRS; CDR2 reads YFSETQ. Losses at the gene ends were 0 bases for V and 5 bases for J; bases not matched to a gene: 9. CDR3 DNA: TGCGCCAGCAGCTTGGCCCCAACCGGGACAGGTTATGGCTACACCTTC. Its translation is CASSLAPTGTGYGYTF.

The chain carries TRBV12-3 or TRBV12-4 and TRBJ2-3; D may be TRBD2 (6 bases). The V and J ends lost 6 bases and 7 bases respectively, with 8 bases between them. The CDR3 runs to 11 residues. This chain's CDR3 is CASRGLYTQYF. DNA for the CDR3: TGTGCCAGCAGGGGACTCTATACGCAGTATTTT.

This chain connects TRBV5-6 to TRBJ2-3, with 7 nucleotides matching TRBD2. This CDR3 has 16 amino acids. CDR1 and CDR2 from the germline V gene are SGHDT and YYEEEE. With 4 bases clipped from V and 1 base from J, the junction kept 9 bases outside the gene matches. CDR3: CASSPLGAGGTDTQYF. CDR3 bases: TGTGCCAGCAGCCCACTCGGGGCGGGAGGCACAGATACGCAGTATTTT.

Concerning this clonotype itself: One end of the junction varies from germline; a read error may be responsible. The rearrangement joins TRBV15 to TRBJ2-7; tentative D call: TRBD1 (6 bases). This CDR3 contains 13 residues. The germline gives CDR1 LNHNV, CDR2 YYDKDF (reference sequence). CDR3 in DNA: TGTGCCACCAGTAGAGGGGGTTCCTACGAGCAGTACTTC. Translated: CATSRGGSYEQYF.

The chain has TRBV14 and TRBJ2-7, with 9 bases identical to TRBD1. Germline V lookup: CDR1 SGHDN, CDR2 FVKESK. V shed 4 bases, J shed 2 bases, and the junction held 6 bases outside the gene matches. This CDR3 contains 15 residues. CDR3 DNA: TGTGCCAGCAGCCCCGCCGGGACAGGGACCTACGAGCAGTACTTC. Protein product: CASSPAGTGTYEQYF.

The chain is built from TRBV20-1 and TRBJ1-2; no definite D call. In germline, CDR1 is DFQATT, CDR2 SNEGSKA (reference sequence). The CDR3 totals 11 residues. V was pared by 6 bases and J by 6 bases, with 11 bases between. In DNA, the CDR3 is TGCAGTGCCCCAGGCCCGGATGGCTACACCTTC. It specifies CSAPGPDGYTF.

This clonotype came up once. The chain has TRBV5-1 and TRBJ2-3; D is possibly TRBD2 (7 bases). V dropped 0 bases and J dropped 1 base, with 12 bases sitting between them. Germline V gene sequence: CDR1 SGHRS, CDR2 YFSETQ. The CDR3 is 16 amino acids. CDR3 DNA sequence: TGCGCCAGCAGCTTGGTGGCGGGGGCCCGCACAGATACGCAGTATTTT. Residues: CASSLVAGARTDTQYF.

V gene TRBV7-9 combines with J gene TRBJ2-1; a weak D match, TRBD2 (6 bases). This CDR3 spans 12 amino acids. From germline, CDR1 is SEHNR and CDR2 FQNEAQ (reference sequence). Trimming took off 1 base at V and 15 bases at J, with 13 bases between the two ends. The CDR3 region has the DNA TGTGCCAGCAGCTTAGAACCGGCGGGGCGGTTCTTC. Translation: CASSLEPAGRFF.

The chain is built from TRBV28 and TRBJ2-3; D gene uncertain. CDR1 is MDHEN and CDR2 is SYDVKM in the germline V gene. V lost 5 bases and J 5 bases, leaving 2 bases between the germline ends. This CDR3 contains 10 residues. The DNA of the CDR3 is TGTGCCAGCAGTCAAGATACGCAGTATTTT. This sequence encodes CASSQDTQYF.

The chain joins TRBV2 to TRBJ2-1; D possibly corresponds to TRBD2 (6 bases). CDR3 size: 12 residues. Trimming stripped 8 bases from V and 7 bases from J, with 12 bases between. Per germline, CDR1 SNHLY and CDR2 FYNNEI. Here the CDR3 DNA reads TGTGCCAGCTCCGGGGGAGAGAATGAGCAGTTCTTC. It codes for CASSGGENEQFF.

The chain is built from TRBV29-1 and TRBJ1-2; the match to TRBD1 covers 11 bases. Germline CDR1 is SQVTM and CDR2 is ANQGSEA. V dropped 4 bases and J dropped 4; count of bases not matched to a gene: 8. This CDR3 contains 15 residues. The CDR3 protein is CSVVEWTGGAYGYTF. The CDR3 coding sequence is TGCAGCGTTGTAGAGTGGACAGGGGGCGCCTATGGCTACACCTTC.

The chain combines TRBV12-5 with TRBJ1-1; TRBD1 is a possible D gene (6 bases). Trimming removed 7 bases at V and 1 base at J, with 13 bases between. Germline loops: CDR1 LGHNT, CDR2 FRNRAP. The CDR3 runs 14 residues. CDR3 in DNA: TGTGCTAGTGCCGGGACACAGCGGAACACTGAAGCTTTCTTT. Amino acid sequence: CASAGTQRNTEAFF.

The chain joins TRBV3-1 to TRBJ2-2; D possibly corresponds to TRBD2 (6 bases). The V gene's germline CDR1 is LGHDT and CDR2 YNNKEL (reference sequence). This CDR3 is built from 17 residues. The V gene lost 5 bases and the J gene lost 1 base, with 17 bases spanning the gap. CDR3 region: CASSNSGGAGNTGELFF. The DNA for the CDR3 is TGTGCCAGCAGCAATTCAGGCGGGGCGGGGAACACCGGGGAGCTGTTTTTT.

The CDR3 reads CASSAGQLAKNIQYF. The CDR3 DNA reads TGTGCCAGCAGCGCGGGACAGCTAGCCAAAAACATTCAGTACTTC. The rearrangement uses TRBV5-6 and TRBJ2-4, with D possibly TRBD1 on 7 matching bases. Germline CDR1 SGHDT, CDR2 YYEEEE. The length of the CDR3 is 15 residues. Trimming left V 4 bases short and J 0 bases short, with 11 bases between.

The rearrangement links TRBV27 to TRBJ2-2; no clear D gene. The V end was cut by 5 bases, the J end by 2 bases, with 15 bases between. The germline gives CDR1 MNHEY, CDR2 SMNVEV (reference sequence). This CDR3 spans 16 amino acids. CDR3 residues: CASSPIPGGNTGELFF. In nucleotides, the CDR3 is TGTGCCAGCAGTCCAATACCGGGTGGTAACACCGGGGAGCTGTTTTTT.

The chain employs TRBV6-2 or TRBV6-3 and TRBJ2-1, with TRBD2 matching 10 bases. Germline CDR1 reads MNHEY; CDR2 reads SVGEGT. CDR3 length: 17 amino acids. Germline trimming cut 2 bases from V and 4 bases from J; bases unmatched to any gene: 8. Written as DNA, the CDR3 is TGTGCCAGCAGTTACGGGGTAGCGGGGGGACTTTACAATGAGCAGTTCTTC. Protein sequence: CASSYGVAGGLYNEQFF.

The rearrangement uses TRBV27 and TRBJ2-1; 9 positions agree with TRBD1. Germline loops: CDR1 MNHEY, CDR2 SMNVEV (reference sequence). The CDR3 consists of 13 residues. V shed 5 bases, J shed 13 bases, and the junction held 9 bases outside the gene matches. The CDR3 sequence is CASSPPGTGFQFF. The CDR3 DNA follows: TGTGCCAGCAGTCCCCCCGGGACAGGGTTTCAGTTCTTC.

V usage is TRBV25-1 and J usage is TRBJ2-5; D ambiguous. Trimming removed 1 base at V and 5 bases at J, with 11 bases between. The CDR3 covers 14 residues. Germline assignment: CDR1 MGHDK and CDR2 SYGVNS. The DNA of the CDR3 is TGTGCCAGCAGTGAATTGTCGGAAGGGGAGACCCAGTACTTC. This sequence encodes CASSELSEGETQYF. The whole variable domain, filled in from reference TRBV25-1 and TRBJ2-5, reads EADIYQTPRYLVIGTGKKITLECSQTMGHDKMYWYQQDPGMELHLIHYSYGVNSTEKGDLSSESTVSRIRTEHFPLTLESARPSHTSQYLCASSELSEGETQYFGPGTRLLVL.

This clonotype was detected only once. The chain uses TRBV29-1 and TRBJ2-7; TRBD1 agrees at 7 bases. The V gene's germline CDR1 is SQVTM and CDR2 ANQGSEA. J gave up 4 bases and V 7 bases, and 7 bases lay outside the gene matches. The CDR3 is made up of 12 amino acids. For the CDR3, the DNA is TGCAGCGCCCTAGACAGGGCTTACGAGCAGTACTTC. This encodes CSALDRAYEQYF.

The genes are TRBV3-1 and TRBJ2-5, with a weak D call TRBD2 (6 bases). The CDR3 totals 13 residues. The V gene lost 1 base and the J gene lost 3 bases, with 6 bases spanning the gap. Germline loops: CDR1 LGHDT, CDR2 YNNKEL (reference sequence). The CDR3 spells CASSQGREETQYF. The CDR3 DNA is TGTGCCAGCAGCCAAGGGAGGGAAGAGACCCAGTACTTC.

J is TRBJ1-2 and V is TRBV29-1, with a possible D match to TRBD1 (6 bases). Germline V gives CDR1 SQVTM, CDR2 ANQGSEA. The V end lost 7 bases, the J end lost 8 bases, and 14 bases lay between the germline ends. The CDR3 consists of 11 residues. Here the CDR3 reads CSAPTGSGYTF. The CDR3 DNA follows: TGCAGCGCCCCAACAGGGAGCGGCTACACCTTC.

The J gene is TRBJ2-1, the V gene TRBV4-1, with D hard to call. The V end was cut by 4 bases, the J end by 8 bases, with 6 bases between. This CDR3 comprises 11 residues. Germline CDR1 and CDR2: MGHRA and YSYEKL. CDR3 coding DNA: TGCGCCAGCAGCCTGCGAGATGAGCAGTTCTTC. Protein product: CASSLRDEQFF.

V is TRBV2 and J is TRBJ2-3; D is unresolved. Trimming removed 8 bases from V and 6 bases from J, with 6 bases in between. Germline loops: CDR1 SNHLY, CDR2 FYNNEI. The CDR3 runs 10 residues. CDR3 nucleotides: TGTGCCAGCTCTCGGGATACGCAGTATTTT. Its protein is CASSRDTQYF.